This TCR beta chain was documented in a study of CD8 T cells in ankylosing spondylitis. General study points: Reportedly, disease-linked clones are significantly enriched in ankylosing spondylitis patients' matched synovial fluid.

TCRdb ran MiXCR on the 5' RACE reads and lists one entry per CDR3 protein. The sample has about 280,000 distinct CDR3 sequences, about 19% seen once. The table lists this clonotype with a few counts. The antigen remains unidentified. V was pared by 2 bases and J by 6 bases, with 7 bases between. Germline CDR1 reads SEHNR; CDR2 reads FQNEAQ (reference sequence). The CDR3 is made up of 12 amino acids. V usage is TRBV7-9 and J usage is TRBJ1-2; maybe TRBD1 (6 bases). The receptor was isolated from a male donor with ankylosing spondylitis or in good health (not recorded which). Sequenced input: blood, either unsorted or a sorted T cell fraction (not recorded which). CDR3 residues: CASSLKGDGYTF. CDR3 bases: TGTGCCAGCAGCTTAAAGGGGGATGGCTACACCTTC.